Listed below are T cell receptor beta chains from one sample, sequenced in a study of blood T cell repertoires in COVID-19. The protocol was immunoSEQ multiplex PCR, while the TCRdb copy is restricted to in-frame clones and leaves out a portion. The profile shows under 120,000 clones, about 88% of them singletons. The specimen was peripheral blood. Receptor source: a human donor in a cohort sampled during active COVID-19. Each CDR3 is given without its conserved first and last residue. Clone size is shown for a subset of rows, as once, few, many or a class of expanded clone.

v_gene,j_gene,abundance,CDR3aa
TRBV30,TRBJ2-6,once,AWSSLLTGARLRGANVLT
TRBV30,TRBJ2-1,.,AWSPGQEAYNEQF
TRBV5-1,TRBJ1-2,.,ASSEQGFYGYT
TRBV7-3,TRBJ2-3,.,ASSVGGSTDTQY
TRBV20-1,TRBJ1-5,.,SASVWGGPQH
TRBV29-1,TRBJ1-1,.,SGFGQGGTEAF
TRBV7-9,TRBJ1-2,.,ASSLASVWGYT
TRBV5-1,TRBJ2-3,.,ASSWTYRGGFTDTQY
TRBV6-6,TRBJ1-1,.,ASSSRGELNTEAF
TRBV18,TRBJ2-7,.,ASSPGGTHPEQY
TRBV7-9,TRBJ1-1,.,ASSFVSGRDTEAF
TRBV7-2,TRBJ1-2,.,ASSLMGPDYGYT
TRBV20-1,TRBJ2-3,.,SASPLGGSGSTDTQY
TRBV10-3,TRBJ2-2,.,AISASSSGQNTGELF
TRBV18,TRBJ2-7,.,ASSPKTDYYEQY
TRBV10-1,TRBJ2-1,once,ASIGGRADYNEQF
TRBV6-1,TRBJ2-3,.,ASSGGLAGGHSTDTQY
TRBV10-3,TRBJ2-1,.,ATGTGGNEQF
TRBV7-3,TRBJ2-1,.,ASSLVGGGSPEQF
TRBV30,TRBJ1-1,.,AWSVWDRWNTEAF
TRBV4-2,TRBJ2-5,.,ASSEHPKAGETQY
TRBV6-1,TRBJ2-1,.,ASSDVRGGEDEQF
TRBV6-5,TRBJ1-3,.,ASSRTGISGNTIY
TRBV5-1,TRBJ1-1,.,ASSDTVGTEAF
TRBV7-6,TRBJ2-2,.,ASSLVGTMSTGELF
TRBV18,TRBJ1-1,.,ASSPPTSEAF
TRBV6-6,TRBJ1-1,once,ASRGRQGANTEAF
TRBV21-1,TRBJ2-7,.,ASSVTTREQY
TRBV30,TRBJ1-1,.,AWSLEGTEAF
TRBV7-9,TRBJ2-5,once,ASSLAYTSDKETQY
TRBV7-2,TRBJ1-4,.,ASSLGNRGQNEKLF
TRBV24-1,TRBJ1-2,once,ATSEPNYGHT
TRBV29-1,TRBJ2-3,.,SVVWRGQSDTQY
TRBV28,TRBJ2-1,.,ATHPPPGTGSSSSPNEQF
TRBV7-3,TRBJ2-1,.,ASSSRYSGGGEQF
TRBV3-1/TRBV3-2,TRBJ1-2,once,ASSPLSGGGYGYT
TRBV7-2,TRBJ2-3,.,ASSPRRAGLIMY
TRBV4-1,TRBJ1-5,.,ASSQDRGPNQPQH
TRBV27,TRBJ2-7,.,ASRGAGTVFYEQY
TRBV10-1,TRBJ2-5,.,ASRGDRGPLETQY
TRBV11-2,TRBJ2-7,once,ASRLKPALQGPGQY
TRBV24-1,TRBJ1-2,.,ATSDPGTDIAYT
TRBV7-9,TRBJ2-5,.,ASSSTGTGGETQY
TRBV19,TRBJ1-5,.,ASTGEGSNQPQH
TRBV5-4,TRBJ2-5,few,ASSLRGEETQY
TRBV4-1,TRBJ1-2,.,ASSQDLQRTPNYGYT